A selection of T cell receptor beta chains follows, all from one sample in a study of multiple sclerosis patients with progressive multifocal leukoencephalopathy. Sequencing used immunoSEQ multiplex PCR; TCRdb keeps in-frame clones, though not all of them. Found here are 31,000 or so clones, roughly 87% of them singletons; the top ten hold approximately 5.2%. Specimen: PBMCs, collected from a patient treated with natalizumab. Source of these receptors: a woman between 40 and 50 years old with progressive multifocal leukoencephalopathy. The CDR3 runs from the conserved cysteine through the conserved F or W. The D gene is left open where the match is weak. The listing skips clone size in some rows; elsewhere it reads once, few, many or a size class.

V: TRBV4-3
J: TRBJ2-3
size: .
D: .
CDR3: CASSQDPGVDTQYF
DNA: TGCGCCAGCAGCCAGGACCCTGGGGTAGATACGCAGTATTTT

V: TRBV27
J: TRBJ2-3
size: .
D: .
CDR3: CASSPIALVVDSTDTQYF
DNA: TGTGCCAGCAGTCCCATAGCATTGGTCGTTGATAGCACAGATACGCAGTATTTT

V: TRBV4-3
J: TRBJ2-7
size: .
D: .
CDR3: CASSQEDGSYEQYF
DNA: TGCGCCAGCAGCCAAGAGGACGGCTCCTACGAGCAGTACTTC

V: TRBV28
J: TRBJ2-7
size: .
D: .
CDR3: CASSGGGGHFSYEQYF
DNA: TGTGCCAGCAGCGGAGGGGGGGGACACTTCTCCTACGAGCAGTACTTC

V: TRBV9
J: TRBJ2-7
size: .
D: .
CDR3: CASSVGQDSYEQYF
DNA: TGTGCCAGCAGCGTAGGACAGGACTCCTACGAGCAGTACTTC

V: TRBV7-9
J: TRBJ2-7
size: .
D: TRBD2
CDR3: CASSSRGASGYEQYF
DNA: TGTGCCAGCAGCTCCCGAGGGGCTAGCGGGTACGAGCAGTACTTC

V: TRBV12-5
J: TRBJ2-3
size: once
D: .
CDR3: CASGSNRDPSTDTQYF
DNA: TGTGCTAGTGGTTCGAACCGGGACCCAAGCACAGATACGCAGTATTTT

V: TRBV18
J: TRBJ2-7
size: .
D: .
CDR3: CASSQQGKSYEQYF
DNA: TGTGCCAGCTCCCAACAGGGAAAATCCTACGAGCAGTACTTC

V: TRBV7-3
J: TRBJ2-2
size: few
D: TRBD1
CDR3: CASSLDRDLTGELFF
DNA: TGTGCCAGCAGCCTGGACAGGGATCTGACCGGGGAGCTGTTTTTT

V: TRBV18
J: TRBJ2-7
size: .
D: .
CDR3: CASSPQLLGQTSGEQYF
DNA: TGTGCCAGCTCTCCTCAGTTGTTAGGACAGACCTCTGGCGAGCAGTACTTC

V: TRBV7-9
J: TRBJ1-6
size: few
D: TRBD1
CDR3: CASSLGSGTDYNSPLHF
DNA: TGTGCCAGCAGCTTAGGCAGCGGGACAGACTATAATTCACCCCTCCACTTT

V: TRBV19
J: TRBJ2-4
size: once
D: TRBD2
CDR3: CASTPGLVRNIQYF
DNA: TGTGCCAGTACCCCGGGACTAGTAAGAAACATTCAGTACTTC

V: TRBV5-1
J: TRBJ2-5
size: .
D: .
CDR3: CASSLRMANGGETQYF
DNA: TGCGCCAGCAGCTTGAGAATGGCCAACGGGGGAGAGACCCAGTACTTC

V: TRBV11-1
J: TRBJ1-1
size: .
D: .
CDR3: CASSLFGRAEAFF
DNA: TGTGCCAGCAGCTTATTTGGGCGGGCTGAAGCTTTCTTT